This T cell receptor beta chain was sequenced in a study of CD8+ T cells in alopecia areata. Extracted RNA was reverse transcribed, and the resulting cDNA served as sequencing template. Assay used: immunoSEQ multiplex PCR; TCRdb lists only in-frame clones, some missing. The data show under 350,000 clones, none appearing only once, with roughly 1.2% held by the ten largest. Study-level results: Higher clonality was seen in lesional scalp than in normal scalp, especially in alopecia totalis/universalis.

Combined cutaneous lymph node cells underwent sorting by CD4, CD8alpha, NKG2D, NKG2ACE and additional markers. This clone was recorded a few times. Its antigen remains unidentified. Genes here carry mouse names. Sequencing ends 4 residues short of the CDR3 end; the germline J gene provides the rest. The CDR3 is 18 residues long. J was trimmed by 0 bases and V by 1 base; bases with no gene match: 8. The germline gives CDR1 MNHDT, CDR2 YYDKIL. The sequenced sample consisted of CD4+ T cells sorted from a lymph node. The source is a C3H/HeJ mouse with alopecia areata. The strain's MHC haplotype is H2-k. The V and J genes are TRBV17 and TRBJ2-5; 9 bases are a match to TRBD2. The CDR3 spells CASSRVTGGPTNQDTQYF. CDR3 DNA (partial): TGTGCTAGCAGTAGAGTGACTGGGGGCCCTACTAACCAAGAC. Full variable domain (outside the CDR3, taken from reference TRBV17 and TRBJ2-5): DTTVKQNPRYKLARVGKPVNLICSQTMNHDTMYWYQKKPNQAPKLLLFYYDKILNREADTFEKFQSSRPNNSFCSLYIGSAGLEYSAMYLCASSRVTGGPTNQDTQYFGPGTRLLVL.